The 15 T cell receptor beta chains listed next were all sequenced from one sample in a study of cytomegalovirus exposure and HLA in healthy donors. A multiplex PCR was run with 60 Vbeta primers and 13 Jbeta primers. Profiling relied on immunoSEQ multiplex PCR, and the TCRdb table lists in-frame clones only, not all of them. The repertoire includes 150,000 to 200,000 clones, approximately 67% of them detected once, and around 4% sits in the top ten. The specimen was PBMCs. These receptors were collected from a woman younger than 30 in good health and CMV-seropositive.

A single count supports this clone. The gene calls are TRBV9 and TRBJ2-2; 10 bases map to TRBD1. Per germline, CDR1 SGDLS and CDR2 YYNGEE. The CDR3 consists of 14 residues. With 5 bases clipped from V and 4 bases from J, the junction kept 2 bases outside the gene matches. The CDR3 coding sequence is TGTGCCAGCAGACGGACAGGGGGCACCGGGGAGCTGTTTTTT. It yields the protein CASRRTGGTGELFF.

This clone was seen just once. The chain employs TRBV5-4 and TRBJ2-5, with D perhaps matching TRBD2 (6 bases). The V gene lost 0 bases and the J gene lost 3 bases, with 18 bases spanning the gap. The CDR3 is made up of 17 amino acids. Germline CDR1 SGHNT, CDR2 YYREEE (reference sequence). The CDR3 region is CASSLGGGVTYKETQYF. The CDR3 DNA sequence: TGTGCCAGCAGCTTGGGGGGCGGGGTGACATATAAAGAGACCCAGTACTTC.

This chain joins TRBV6-4 and TRBJ1-1; the match to TRBD1 covers 9 bases. Trimming took 5 bases from V and 4 from J; bases not matched to a gene: 2. The CDR3 runs 13 residues. CDR1 MRHNA and CDR2 SNTAGT come from the germline V gene. Here the CDR3 reads CASSLTGGTEAFF. DNA of the CDR3: TGTGCCAGCAGTTTGACAGGGGGCACTGAAGCTTTCTTT.

The CDR3 spells CASSLGTDSGANVLTF. The CDR3 region has the DNA TGTGCCAGCAGCTTGGGGACAGACTCTGGGGCCAACGTCCTGACTTTC. V is TRBV5-4 and J is TRBJ2-6; tentative D call: TRBD1 (6 bases). Trimming took off 0 bases at V and 0 bases at J, with 7 bases between the two ends. The CDR3 is 16 amino acids. The germline CDR1 and CDR2 sequences are SGHNT and YYREEE (reference sequence).

The rearrangement joins TRBV7-2 to TRBJ2-5, with D hard to call. The DNA end lines up better with TRBJ2-7; the J call may be wrong. There are 14 residues in the CDR3. Germline CDR1 reads SGHTA; CDR2 reads FQGNSA. The CDR3 here is CASSAYSARYEQYF. The CDR3 DNA follows: TGTGCCAGCAGCGCCTACTCTGCTCGGTACGAGCAGTACTTC.

The V gene is TRBV19, the J gene TRBJ1-1, with 7 bases fitting TRBD1. Germline assignment: CDR1 LNHDA and CDR2 SQIVND (reference sequence). V lost 4 bases to trimming and J lost 1 base; unmatched junction nucleotides: 6. The CDR3 sequence is 15 residues long. The CDR3: CASSSLGQENTEAFF. The CDR3, as DNA: TGTGCCAGTAGTAGTCTAGGACAGGAGAACACTGAAGCTTTCTTT.

This rearrangement joins TRBV6-1 to TRBJ2-7; 7 positions match TRBD1. This CDR3 is built from 13 residues. The germline gives CDR1 MNHNS, CDR2 SASEGT. With V trimmed by 7 bases and J by 2 bases, 5 bases remained unmatched. CDR3: CASNPGGPYEQYF. Here the CDR3 DNA reads TGTGCCAGCAACCCAGGGGGTCCCTACGAGCAGTACTTC.

The chain uses TRBV7-9 and TRBJ1-1; D possibly corresponds to TRBD1 (5 bases). The ends were cut back, 6 bases at V and 1 base at J, with 18 bases in the middle. The CDR3 has 16 residues. The V gene's germline CDR1 is SEHNR and CDR2 FQNEAQ (reference sequence). The CDR3 is CASRGGAGTENTEAFF. CDR3 bases: TGTGCCAGCAGGGGCGGGGCCGGGACGGAGAACACTGAAGCTTTCTTT. The full variable domain, rest sourced from reference TRBV7-9 and TRBJ1-1, is DTGVSQNPRHKITKRGQNVTFRCDPISEHNRLYWYRQTLGQGPEFLTYFQNEAQLEKSRLLSDRFSAERPKGSFSTLEIQRTEQGDSAMYLCASRGGAGTENTEAFFGQGTRLTVV.

This clone was counted only a few times. The V gene is TRBV9, the J gene TRBJ2-6; D is uncertain. CDR1 and CDR2 (germline): SGDLS, YYNGEE. V was clipped by 3 bases and J by 1 base, with 5 bases between them. This CDR3 spans 14 amino acids. The CDR3: CASSGRSGANVLTF. CDR3 bases: TGTGCCAGCAGCGGCCGGTCTGGGGCCAACGTCCTGACTTTC.

The genes are TRBV28 and TRBJ1-2, with a tentative D call TRBD1 (6 bases). V dropped 6 bases and J dropped 8 bases, with 19 bases sitting between them. The CDR3 consists of 14 residues. Germline lookup yields CDR1 MDHEN and CDR2 SYDVKM. As DNA, the CDR3 is TGTGCCAGCAGCTCGCGGCCGGACAGTCTCGGCTACACCTTC. This encodes CASSSRPDSLGYTF.

This sequence joins TRBV2 and TRBJ1-4, with D possibly matching TRBD1 (5 bases). Germline-derived CDR1 and CDR2 are SNHLY and FYNNEI. The ends were cut back, 8 bases at V and 4 bases at J, with 8 bases in the middle. The CDR3 has 12 residues. CDR3 nucleotide sequence: TGTGCCAGCGACAGTTTTAATGAAAAACTGTTTTTT. Its protein product is CASDSFNEKLFF.

The rearrangement uses TRBV6-1 and TRBJ2-7; D may be TRBD2 (6 bases). This CDR3 is 14 amino acids long. V gave up 5 bases and J gave up 3 bases, with 14 bases separating them. From germline, CDR1 is MNHNS and CDR2 SASEGT. The CDR3 loop reads CASSSGGEVYEQYF. CDR3 bases: TGTGCCAGCAGTTCCGGGGGAGAAGTCTACGAGCAGTACTTC.

The count of this clone is one. The V gene is TRBV7-9, the J gene TRBJ1-2; D call uncertain. Between the trimmed V and J ends, which lost 2 bases and 7 bases, there was a span of 11 bases. This CDR3 comprises 13 residues. From germline, CDR1 is SEHNR and CDR2 FQNEAQ (reference sequence). CDR3 region: CASSLKRQGGYTF. In nucleotides, the CDR3 is TGTGCCAGCAGCTTAAAGCGGCAAGGTGGCTACACCTTC.

The chain has TRBV19 and TRBJ2-5, with D possibly being TRBD1 (7 bases). CDR3 length equals 14 residues. V lost 7 bases, J lost 2 bases, and 14 bases lay in between. The germline V gene encodes CDR1 LNHDA and CDR2 SQIVND (reference sequence). CDR3 in amino acids: CASKNRGGQETQYF. DNA for the CDR3: TGTGCCAGTAAAAACAGGGGAGGACAAGAGACCCAGTACTTC.

V and J are TRBV5-4 and TRBJ2-5, with 10 bases aligning to TRBD1. CDR3 length equals 15 residues. V trimming: 0 bases; J trimming: 4 bases; junction bases outside the gene matches: 3. From germline, CDR1 is SGHNT and CDR2 YYREEE (reference sequence). The CDR3 is CASSLVGTGAETQYF. CDR3 bases: TGTGCCAGCAGCTTGGTCGGGACAGGGGCAGAGACCCAGTACTTC.